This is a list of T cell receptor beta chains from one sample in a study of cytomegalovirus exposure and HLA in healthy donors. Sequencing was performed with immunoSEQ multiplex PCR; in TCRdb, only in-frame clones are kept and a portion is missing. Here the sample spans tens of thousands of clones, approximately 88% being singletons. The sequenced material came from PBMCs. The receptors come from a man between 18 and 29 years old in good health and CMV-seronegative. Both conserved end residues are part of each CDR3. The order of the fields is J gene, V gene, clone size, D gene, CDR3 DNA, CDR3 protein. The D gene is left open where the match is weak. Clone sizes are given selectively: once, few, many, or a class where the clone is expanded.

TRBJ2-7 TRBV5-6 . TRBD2 TGTGCCAGCAGTTTAAGGCTAGCGGGAGACCACGAGCAGTACTTC CASSLRLAGDHEQYF
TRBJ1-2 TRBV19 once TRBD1 TGTGCCAGTAGTGCCGGGACAGGGGGCGACTATGGCTACACCTTC CASSAGTGGDYGYTF
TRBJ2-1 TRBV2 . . TGTGCCAGCAGCCTAATAGACTCCAATGAGCAGTTCTTC CASSLIDSNEQFF
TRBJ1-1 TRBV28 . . TGTGCCAGCAGTTTAGGCCCTCAGGTTGTCACTGAAGCTTTCTTT CASSLGPQVVTEAFF
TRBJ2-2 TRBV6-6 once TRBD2 TGTGCCAGCAGTCTAGCGGGAGAGACCGGGGAGCTGTTTTTT CASSLAGETGELFF
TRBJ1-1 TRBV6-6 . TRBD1 TGTGCCAGCAGTTACAGACAGGGGAGAGCTTTCTTT CASSYRQGRAFF
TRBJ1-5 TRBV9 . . TGTGCCAGCAGCGTAGCCCCCGACAGTAGCAATCAGCCCCAGCATTTT CASSVAPDSSNQPQHF
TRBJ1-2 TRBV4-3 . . TGCGCCAGCAGCCAAGGTCAGGACAGTATCTTC CASSQGQDSIF
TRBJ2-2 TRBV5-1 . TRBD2 TGCGCCAGCAGCCGGAGGACTAGCGGGGCGAACACCGGGGAGCTGTTTTTT CASSRRTSGANTGELFF
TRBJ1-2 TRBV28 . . TGTGCCAGCAACCCCGAGGCCTTGAGGGGCTACACCTTC CASNPEALRGYTF
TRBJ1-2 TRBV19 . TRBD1 TGTGCCAGTAGTATTGCGACAGGGATGGGCGGCTACACCTTC CASSIATGMGGYTF
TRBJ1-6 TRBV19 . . TGTGCCAGTAGTATGAGGCAATATAATTCACCCCTCCACTTT CASSMRQYNSPLHF
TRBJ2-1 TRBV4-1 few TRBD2 TGCGCCAGCAGCGGCCGTACTAGCGGGGATTACAATGAGCAGTTCTTC CASSGRTSGDYNEQFF